This is a list of T cell receptor beta chains from one sample in a study of cytotoxic CD8 clonotypes in ibrutinib-treated CLL. Here immunoSEQ multiplex PCR was the method, and the copy in TCRdb shows in-frame clones only, minus some. The sample comprises about 140,000 clones, about 84% of which are singletons, and about 7.4% rests with the top ten. Sequencing was performed on PBMCs, taken after 36 months of ibrutinib treatment. All receptors come from a human donor with chronic lymphocytic leukemia. Each CDR3 is given with its conserved first and last residue. The D gene is left open where the match is weak. Size is omitted from some rows. Given values are once, few, many or a class for expanded clones.

cdr3_aa | cdr3_nt | clone_size | d_call | j_call | v_call
CASSPNRVTTGELFF | TGTGCCAGCAGCCCAAACAGGGTTACCACCGGGGAGCTGTTTTTT | - | - | TRBJ2-2 | TRBV7-8
CASSGGTGDEKLFF | TGCGCCAGCAGCGGCGGGACAGGGGACGAAAAACTGTTTTTT | - | TRBD1 | TRBJ1-4 | TRBV5-1
CASSVVNTGELFF | TGTGCCAGCAGTGTGGTCAACACCGGGGAGCTGTTTTTT | - | - | TRBJ2-2 | TRBV25-1
CASSEGSWGQPQHF | TGTGCCAGCAGCGAGGGGAGTTGGGGTCAGCCCCAGCATTTT | - | - | TRBJ1-5 | TRBV9
CASSFRGGLVSYEQYF | TGTGCCAGCAGCTTTCGGGGGGGACTAGTGTCCTACGAGCAGTACTTC | - | TRBD2 | TRBJ2-7 | TRBV13
CASSDILNTEAFF | TGTGCCAGCAGTGATATCCTCAACACTGAAGCTTTCTTT | - | - | TRBJ1-1 | TRBV6-1
CASSSSSYEQYF | TGTGCCAGCTCGTCTAGTTCCTACGAGCAGTACTTC | - | - | TRBJ2-7 | TRBV18
CASSELGQPSYNEQFF | TGCGCCAGCAGTGAGTTGGGACAGCCCTCCTACAATGAGCAGTTCTTC | - | TRBD1 | TRBJ2-1 | TRBV10-1
CASSQWRAVRTEAFF | TGTGCCAGCAGCCAATGGAGGGCGGTGAGAACTGAAGCTTTCTTT | - | - | TRBJ1-1 | TRBV7-9
CASNKPLSGNTIYF | TGTGCCAGCAACAAACCACTCTCTGGAAACACCATATATTTT | - | - | TRBJ1-3 | TRBV28
CASRLWSGIYNSPLHF | TGTGCCAGCCGTCTTTGGTCAGGGATTTATAATTCACCCCTCCACTTT | once | - | TRBJ1-6 | TRBV5-5
CAIRDRGQPQHF | TGTGCCATCCGCGACAGGGGACAGCCCCAGCATTTT | - | TRBD1 | TRBJ1-5 | TRBV10-3
CASRGWGLGNQPQHF | TGTGCCAGCAGGGGATGGGGGTTGGGCAATCAGCCCCAGCATTTT | few | - | TRBJ1-5 | TRBV27
CASRGTGGNYGYTF | TGTGCCAGCAGGGGGACGGGGGGCAACTATGGCTACACCTTC | - | - | TRBJ1-2 | TRBV2
CASSRDNYNEQFF | TGTGCCAGTAGCCGGGACAACTACAATGAGCAGTTCTTC | - | - | TRBJ2-1 | TRBV19
CASSRLQGGVSGYTF | TGTGCCAGCAGCCGCCTCCAAGGGGGGGTTTCTGGCTACACCTTC | - | - | TRBJ1-2 | TRBV14
CASSVYRGETQYF | TGTGCCAGCAGTGTATACAGGGGAGAGACCCAGTACTTC | - | TRBD1 | TRBJ2-5 | TRBV2
CARRTLPGLAGDLTDTQYF | TGTGCCAGAAGGACCCTGCCGGGACTAGCGGGGGATTTAACAGATACGCAGTATTTT | - | TRBD2 | TRBJ2-3 | TRBV5-3
CASSPLLLKETQYF | TGTGCCAGCAGCCCCCTTTTGTTAAAAGAGACCCAGTACTTC | - | - | TRBJ2-5 | TRBV7-8
CASSQGPRTGGENTNQPQHF | TGCGCCAGCAGCCAAGGACCGCGGACAGGGGGCGAAAATACCAATCAGCCCCAGCATTTT | - | TRBD1 | TRBJ1-5 | TRBV4-1
CASSQRTAGNTEAFF | TGTGCCAGCAGCCAACGGACAGCGGGGAACACTGAAGCTTTCTTT | few | - | TRBJ1-1 | TRBV7-9
CASSPPSTGGTEAFF | TGTGCCAGCTCACCACCGTCGACAGGGGGCACTGAAGCTTTCTTT | - | TRBD1 | TRBJ1-1 | TRBV18
CASSFLTQVPPWSEQYF | TGTGCCAGCAGCTTCCTCACGCAGGTTCCCCCATGGTCCGAGCAGTACTTC | - | - | TRBJ2-7 | TRBV7-2
CASSQQGNYGYTF | TGTGCCAGCAGTCAACAGGGGAACTATGGCTACACCTTC | once | TRBD1 | TRBJ1-2 | TRBV6-1
CASSGTVNQPQHF | TGTGCCAGCAGTGGGACAGTCAATCAGCCCCAGCATTTT | - | - | TRBJ1-5 | TRBV6-1
CASSLGASGYTGELFF | TGTGCCAGCAGCTTAGGGGCTAGCGGTTACACCGGGGAGCTGTTTTTT | - | TRBD2 | TRBJ2-2 | TRBV7-7
CASSPGQSYEQYF | TGTGCCAGCAGTCCCGGACAGTCCTACGAGCAGTACTTC | - | - | TRBJ2-7 | TRBV7-6
CASSITDSGNTIYF | TGTGCCAGTAGTATAACGGACAGTGGAAACACCATATATTTT | - | - | TRBJ1-3 | TRBV19
CASRQDNYGYTF | TGTGCCAGCAGACAAGATAACTATGGCTACACCTTC | - | - | TRBJ1-2 | TRBV7-9
CASSSNREGYTF | TGTGCCAGCTCATCTAACAGGGAGGGCTACACCTTC | - | - | TRBJ1-2 | TRBV18
CASSLRGRGRQPQHF | TGTGCCAGCAGCTTGCGGGGTAGGGGGCGACAGCCCCAGCATTTT | - | TRBD1 | TRBJ1-5 | TRBV5-6
CASSLGTAYPTEQYF | TGCGCCAGCAGCTTAGGAACAGCCTATCCTACGGAGCAGTACTTC | - | - | TRBJ2-7 | TRBV5-1
CASSLSGGAYEQYF | TGTGCCAGCAGCTTGAGCGGGGGAGCTTACGAGCAGTACTTC | once | TRBD2 | TRBJ2-7 | TRBV7-9
CASRTSGNTGELFF | TGTGCCAGCCGGACTAGCGGAAACACCGGGGAGCTGTTTTTT | - | TRBD2 | TRBJ2-2 | TRBV6-5
CASSYSIQPNTEAFF | TGTGCCAGCAGTTACTCGATCCAACCAAACACTGAAGCTTTCTTT | - | - | TRBJ1-1 | TRBV6-5